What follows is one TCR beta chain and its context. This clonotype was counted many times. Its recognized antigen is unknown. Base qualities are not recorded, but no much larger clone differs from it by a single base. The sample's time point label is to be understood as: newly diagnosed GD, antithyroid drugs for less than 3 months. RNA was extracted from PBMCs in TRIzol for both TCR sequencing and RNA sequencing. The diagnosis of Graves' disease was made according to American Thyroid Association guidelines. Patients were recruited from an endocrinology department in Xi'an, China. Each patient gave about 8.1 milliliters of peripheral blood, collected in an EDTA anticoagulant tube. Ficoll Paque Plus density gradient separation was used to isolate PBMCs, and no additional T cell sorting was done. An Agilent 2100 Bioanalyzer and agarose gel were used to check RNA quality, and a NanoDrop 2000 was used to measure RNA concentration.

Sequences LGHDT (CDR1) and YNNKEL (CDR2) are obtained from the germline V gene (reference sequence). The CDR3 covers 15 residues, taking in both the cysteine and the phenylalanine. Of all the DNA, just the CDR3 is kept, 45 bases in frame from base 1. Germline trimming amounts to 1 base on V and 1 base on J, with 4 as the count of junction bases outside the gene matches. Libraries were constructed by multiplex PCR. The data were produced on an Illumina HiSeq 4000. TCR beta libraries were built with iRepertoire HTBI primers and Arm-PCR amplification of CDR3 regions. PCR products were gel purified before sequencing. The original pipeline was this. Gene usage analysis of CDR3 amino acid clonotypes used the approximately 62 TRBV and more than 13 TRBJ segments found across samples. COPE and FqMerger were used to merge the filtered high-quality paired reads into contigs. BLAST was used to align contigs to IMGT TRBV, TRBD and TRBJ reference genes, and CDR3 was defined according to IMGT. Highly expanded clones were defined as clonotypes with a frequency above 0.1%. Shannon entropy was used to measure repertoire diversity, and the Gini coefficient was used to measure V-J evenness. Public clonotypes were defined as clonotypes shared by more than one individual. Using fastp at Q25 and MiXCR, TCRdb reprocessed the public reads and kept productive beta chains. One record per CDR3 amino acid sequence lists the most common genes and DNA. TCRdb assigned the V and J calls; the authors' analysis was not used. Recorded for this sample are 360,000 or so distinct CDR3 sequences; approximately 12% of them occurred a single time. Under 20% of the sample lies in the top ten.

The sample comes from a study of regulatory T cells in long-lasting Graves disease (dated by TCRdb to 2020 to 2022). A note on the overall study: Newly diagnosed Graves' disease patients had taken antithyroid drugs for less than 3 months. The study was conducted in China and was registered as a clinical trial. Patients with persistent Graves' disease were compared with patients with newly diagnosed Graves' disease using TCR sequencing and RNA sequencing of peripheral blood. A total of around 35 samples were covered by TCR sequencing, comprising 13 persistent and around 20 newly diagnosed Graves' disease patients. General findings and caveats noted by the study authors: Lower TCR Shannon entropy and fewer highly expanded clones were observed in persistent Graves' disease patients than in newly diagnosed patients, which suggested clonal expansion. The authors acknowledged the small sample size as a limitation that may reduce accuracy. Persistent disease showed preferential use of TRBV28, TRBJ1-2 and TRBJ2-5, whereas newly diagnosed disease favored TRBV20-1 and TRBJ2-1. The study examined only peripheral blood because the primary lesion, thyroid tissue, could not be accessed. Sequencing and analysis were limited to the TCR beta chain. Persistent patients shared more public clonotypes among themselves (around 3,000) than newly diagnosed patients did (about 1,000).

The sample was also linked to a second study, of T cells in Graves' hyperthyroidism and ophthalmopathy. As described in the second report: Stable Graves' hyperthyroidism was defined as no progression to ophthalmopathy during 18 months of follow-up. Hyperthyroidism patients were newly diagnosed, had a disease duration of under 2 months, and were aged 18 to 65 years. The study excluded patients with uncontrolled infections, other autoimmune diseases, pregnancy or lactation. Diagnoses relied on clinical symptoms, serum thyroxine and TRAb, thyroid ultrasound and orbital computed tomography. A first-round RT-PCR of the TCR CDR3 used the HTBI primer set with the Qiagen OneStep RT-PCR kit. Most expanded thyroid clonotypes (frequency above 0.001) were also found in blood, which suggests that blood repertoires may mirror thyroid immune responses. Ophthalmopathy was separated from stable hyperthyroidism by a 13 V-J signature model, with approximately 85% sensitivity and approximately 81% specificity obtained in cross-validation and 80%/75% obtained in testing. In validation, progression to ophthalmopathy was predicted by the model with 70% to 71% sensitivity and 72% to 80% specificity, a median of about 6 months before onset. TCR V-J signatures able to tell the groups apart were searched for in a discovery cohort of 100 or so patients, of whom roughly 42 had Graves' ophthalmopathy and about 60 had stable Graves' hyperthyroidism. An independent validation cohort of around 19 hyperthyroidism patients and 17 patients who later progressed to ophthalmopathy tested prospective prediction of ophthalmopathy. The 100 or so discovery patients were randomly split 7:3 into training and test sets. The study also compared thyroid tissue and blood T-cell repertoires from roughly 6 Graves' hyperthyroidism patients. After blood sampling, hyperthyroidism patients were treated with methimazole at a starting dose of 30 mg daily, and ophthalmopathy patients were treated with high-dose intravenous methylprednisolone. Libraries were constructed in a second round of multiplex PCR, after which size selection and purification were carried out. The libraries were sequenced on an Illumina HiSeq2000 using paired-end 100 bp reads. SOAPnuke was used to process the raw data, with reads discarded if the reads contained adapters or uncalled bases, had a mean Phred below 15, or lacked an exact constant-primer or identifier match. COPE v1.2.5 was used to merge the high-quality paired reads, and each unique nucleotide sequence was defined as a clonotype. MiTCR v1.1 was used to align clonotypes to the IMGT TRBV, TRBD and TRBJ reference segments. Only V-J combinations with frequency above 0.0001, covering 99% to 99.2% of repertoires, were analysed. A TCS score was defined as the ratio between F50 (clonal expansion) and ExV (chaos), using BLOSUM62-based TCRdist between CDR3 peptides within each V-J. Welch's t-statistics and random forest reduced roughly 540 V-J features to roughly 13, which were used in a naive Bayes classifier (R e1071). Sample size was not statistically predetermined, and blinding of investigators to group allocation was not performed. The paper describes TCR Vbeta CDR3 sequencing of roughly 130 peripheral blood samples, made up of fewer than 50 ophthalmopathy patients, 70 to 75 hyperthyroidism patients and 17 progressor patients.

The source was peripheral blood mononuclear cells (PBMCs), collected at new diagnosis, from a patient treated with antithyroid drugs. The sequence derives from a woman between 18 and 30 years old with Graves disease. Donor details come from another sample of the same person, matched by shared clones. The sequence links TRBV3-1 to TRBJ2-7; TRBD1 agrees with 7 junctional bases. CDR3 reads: CASSQATGTSYEQYF. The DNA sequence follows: TGTGCCAGCAGCCAAGCGACAGGGACATCCTACGAGCAGTACTTC.